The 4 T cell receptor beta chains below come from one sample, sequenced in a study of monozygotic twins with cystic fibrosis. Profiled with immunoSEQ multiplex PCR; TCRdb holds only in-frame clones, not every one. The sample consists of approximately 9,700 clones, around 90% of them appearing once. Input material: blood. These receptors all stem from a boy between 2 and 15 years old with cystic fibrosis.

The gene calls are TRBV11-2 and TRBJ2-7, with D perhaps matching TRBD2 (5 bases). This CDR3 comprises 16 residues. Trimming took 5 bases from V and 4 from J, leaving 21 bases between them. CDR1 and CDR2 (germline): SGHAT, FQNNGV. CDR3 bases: TGTGCCAGCAGCCCATTACCCCGGACGGGAATTTACGAGCAGTACTTC. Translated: CASSPLPRTGIYEQYF.

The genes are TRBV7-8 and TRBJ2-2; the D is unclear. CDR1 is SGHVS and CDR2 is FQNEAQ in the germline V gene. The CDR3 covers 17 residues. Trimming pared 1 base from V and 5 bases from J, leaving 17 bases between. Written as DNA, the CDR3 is TGTGCCAGCAGCTTAGAAGGTGCGGTCTGGGCTACCGGGGAGCTGTTTTTT. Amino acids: CASSLEGAVWATGELFF.

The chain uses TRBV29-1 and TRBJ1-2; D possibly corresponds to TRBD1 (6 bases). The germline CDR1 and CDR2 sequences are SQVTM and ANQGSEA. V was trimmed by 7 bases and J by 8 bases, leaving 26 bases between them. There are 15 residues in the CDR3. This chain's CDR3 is CSAKSQGSLGGGYTF. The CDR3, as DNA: TGCAGCGCTAAAAGCCAGGGGTCCCTCGGGGGGGGCTACACCTTC.

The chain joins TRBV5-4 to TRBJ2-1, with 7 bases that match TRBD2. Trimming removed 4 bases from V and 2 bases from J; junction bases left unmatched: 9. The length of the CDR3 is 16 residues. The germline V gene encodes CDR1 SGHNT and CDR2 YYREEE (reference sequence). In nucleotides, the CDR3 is TGTGCCAGCAGCGCGACGGTGGGGGGGGCCTACAATGAGCAGTTCTTC. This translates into CASSATVGGAYNEQFF. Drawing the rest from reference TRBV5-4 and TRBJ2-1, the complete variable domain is ETGVTQSPTHLIKTRGQQVTLRCSSQSGHNTVSWYQQALGQGPQFIFQYYREEENGRGNFPPRFSGLQFPNYSSELNVNALELDDSALYLCASSATVGGAYNEQFFGPGTRLTVL.